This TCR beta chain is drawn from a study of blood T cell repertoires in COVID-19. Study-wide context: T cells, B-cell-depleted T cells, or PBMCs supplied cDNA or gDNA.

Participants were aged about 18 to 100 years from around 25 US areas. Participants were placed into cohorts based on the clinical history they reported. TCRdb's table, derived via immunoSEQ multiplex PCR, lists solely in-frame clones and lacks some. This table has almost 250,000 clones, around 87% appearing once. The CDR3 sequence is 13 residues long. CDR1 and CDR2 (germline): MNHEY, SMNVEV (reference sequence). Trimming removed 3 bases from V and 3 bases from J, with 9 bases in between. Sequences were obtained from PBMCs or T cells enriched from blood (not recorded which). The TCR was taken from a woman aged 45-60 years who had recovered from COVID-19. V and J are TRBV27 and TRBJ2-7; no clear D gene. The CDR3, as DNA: TGTGCCAGCAGTTTCTCGCACGGCTACGAGCAGTACTTC. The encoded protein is CASSFSHGYEQYF.